These T cell receptor beta chains were read from a single sample in a study of T cell repertoires and Cas9 in healthy adults. The assay was immunoSEQ multiplex PCR, and TCRdb's table has in-frame clones only and misses some. This sample yields approximately 22,000 clones, of which about 90% are seen a single time; about 0.78% belongs to the top ten. The source material was CD4+ effector T cells (CD127+, CD25-, CD137-, CD154-) from PBMCs; culture status not recorded. These receptors originate from a human donor in good health. Each CDR3 is given with its conserved first and last residue. A D gene is named only where the DNA matches it firmly. Rows may omit the clone size; those that give it use once, few, many or a size class.

J,D,size,V,DNA,CDR3
TRBJ2-7,TRBD2,few,TRBV7-3,TGTGCCAGCAGCTCCGCCGGGGGGGCCTGCTACGAGCAGTACTTC,CASSSAGGACYEQYF
TRBJ2-1,-,-,TRBV7-9,TGTGCCAGCAGCTATTTGGGTAACAATGAGCAGTTCTTC,CASSYLGNNEQFF
TRBJ1-1,-,-,TRBV5-4,TGTGCCAGCAGCCTCGCAGGGCATGAAGCTTTCTTT,CASSLAGHEAFF
TRBJ2-2,-,-,TRBV9,TGTGCCAGCAGCGTAGTGTCCTCCCCGGTATTCACCGGGGAGCTGTTTTTT,CASSVVSSPVFTGELFF
TRBJ2-5,TRBD1,-,TRBV6-1,TGTGCCAGCAGTGCAGCCAGGGGGCCAGTGGAGACCCAGTACTTC,CASSAARGPVETQYF
TRBJ1-6,-,-,TRBV6-6,TGTGCCAGCAGTTACGGGGACTCCTATAATTCACCCCTCCACTTT,CASSYGDSYNSPLHF
TRBJ2-2,TRBD2,-,TRBV7-3,TGTGCCAGCAGCTTAAAGGGCCTAGCGGGGGAAACCACCGGGGAGCTGTTTTTT,CASSLKGLAGETTGELFF
TRBJ1-2,-,-,TRBV28,TGTGCCAGCAGTTTAGGGCCCTCCTATGGCTACACCTTC,CASSLGPSYGYTF
TRBJ2-3,-,-,TRBV5-1,TGCGCCAGCAGCTTAAACGGCCAGACCACAGATACGCAGTATTTT,CASSLNGQTTDTQYF
TRBJ2-1,TRBD2,-,TRBV7-2,TGTGCCAGCAGCTTAAGGTCCCTAGCGGGTAACCATGAGCAGTTCTTC,CASSLRSLAGNHEQFF
TRBJ1-5,TRBD1,-,TRBV10-1,TGCGCCAGCAGTGAGTGGACAGGGATCCTTCGCCCGAATCCTCATAGCAATCAGCCCCAGCATTTT,CASSEWTGILRPNPHSNQPQHF
TRBJ1-1,TRBD1,-,TRBV5-1,TGCGCCAGCAGCGGGGGGACAGGGATGAGCACTGAAGCTTTCTTT,CASSGGTGMSTEAFF
TRBJ2-2,TRBD2,-,TRBV28,TGTGCCAGCAACCCCCTAGCGGGAGGTAGGACCGGGGAGCTGTTTTTT,CASNPLAGGRTGELFF
TRBJ1-1,TRBD1,-,TRBV11-3,TGTGCCAGCAGCCCCGGACAGGGGAACACTGAAGCTTTCTTT,CASSPGQGNTEAFF
TRBJ1-3,-,-,TRBV5-6,TGTGCCAGCAGCTTGGTTGGACAAGGCTCTGGAAACACCATATATTTT,CASSLVGQGSGNTIYF
TRBJ1-6,TRBD1,once,TRBV9,TGTGCCAGCAGCGGAAACAGGGGAAGTGATTCACCCCTCCACTTT,CASSGNRGSDSPLHF
TRBJ2-1,TRBD2,-,TRBV2,TGTGCCAGCAGGGCTAGCGGGGGAAGGAGCTCCTACAATGAGCAGTTCTTC,CASRASGGRSSYNEQFF
TRBJ2-1,-,-,TRBV10-1,TGCGCCAGCAGGGAGGAGGCCCGATCGAATGAGCAGTTCTTC,CASREEARSNEQFF
TRBJ2-4,-,-,TRBV21-1,TGTGCCACTCTTTCCTTGGGCGGGAAAAACATTCAGTACTTC,CATLSLGGKNIQYF
TRBJ2-5,TRBD2,-,TRBV15,TGTGCCACCAGCAGAGATCGGGGGGGATATGAGACCCAGTACTTC,CATSRDRGGYETQYF
TRBJ2-2,TRBD2,-,TRBV7-2,TGTGCCAGCAGCCCCACGGGATTAGCGGGGTCGAACACCGGGGAGCTGTTTTTT,CASSPTGLAGSNTGELFF
TRBJ2-3,-,-,TRBV27,TGTGCCAGCAGTTTTTACGGCGATTCTAGCACAGATACGCAGTATTTT,CASSFYGDSSTDTQYF
TRBJ1-6,-,-,TRBV12-5,TGTGCTAGTGGTTTGCAGGTGGGGGTTGGGGAATTAAATTCACCCCTCCACTTT,CASGLQVGVGELNSPLHF
TRBJ1-2,-,-,TRBV5-8,TGTGCCAGCAGCTCGACAGACTCCTATGGCTACACCTTC,CASSSTDSYGYTF
TRBJ2-6,-,once,TRBV5-5,TGTGCCAGCAGCTTGGTGAGGACTGGGGCCAACGTCCTGACTTTC,CASSLVRTGANVLTF
TRBJ2-1,TRBD1,-,TRBV7-3,TGTGCCTCCGGGACAGGGGATGAGCAGTTCTTC,CASGTGDEQFF
TRBJ2-3,-,-,TRBV11-2,TGTGCCAGCAGCTTAGGAAACGGGGGCCCAGATACGCAGTATTTT,CASSLGNGGPDTQYF
TRBJ2-5,-,-,TRBV5-4,TGTGCCAGCAGCCCGATCGCAGGCCAAGAGACCCAGTACTTC,CASSPIAGQETQYF
TRBJ2-7,TRBD1,-,TRBV11-3,TGTGCCAGCAGGATGGGACAGGGAAATTCCTACGAGCAGTACTTC,CASRMGQGNSYEQYF
TRBJ2-3,-,-,TRBV5-1,TGCGCCAGCAGCTTGGAGCACGGGAATACGCAGTATTTT,CASSLEHGNTQYF
TRBJ2-3,-,-,TRBV15,TGTGTCACCAAATATCCAGCAAGCACAGATACGCAGTATTTT,CVTKYPASTDTQYF
TRBJ2-7,-,-,TRBV12-2,TGTGCAAGTCGCTTTGTTAAGCGGGAGGCCTACGAGCAGTACTTC,CASRFVKREAYEQYF
TRBJ1-2,-,-,TRBV25-1,TGTGCCAGCAGTGGGCTAATTAACTATGGCTACACCTTC,CASSGLINYGYTF
TRBJ1-1,-,-,TRBV20-1,TGCAGTGCTAGAGGGTTAACTGAAGCTTTCTTT,CSARGLTEAFF
TRBJ2-1,TRBD2,-,TRBV28,TGTGCCAGCATAAGCATGATGCGGCGGGAGTACAATGAGCAGTTCTTC,CASISMMRREYNEQFF
TRBJ1-6,-,-,TRBV6-1,TGTGCCAGCAGTGCGGGCCCCTATAATTCACCCCTCCACTTT,CASSAGPYNSPLHF
TRBJ1-1,-,-,TRBV4-3,TGCGCCAGCAGCCCTCTTATGGGCACTGAAGCTTTCTTT,CASSPLMGTEAFF
TRBJ1-2,TRBD1,-,TRBV19,TGTGCCAGTAGTATAGCCGACAGGGGCGGCTATGGCTACACCTTC,CASSIADRGGYGYTF
TRBJ2-3,-,-,TRBV2,TGTGCCAGCAGACCCCGAGGTTCGGCGACTAGCACAGATACGCAGTATTTT,CASRPRGSATSTDTQYF
TRBJ1-4,-,-,TRBV27,TGTGCCAGTCACCTAACGGGGGGAGGCGGTAATGAAAAACTGTTTTTT,CASHLTGGGGNEKLFF
TRBJ1-1,-,-,TRBV7-2,TGTGCCAGCAGCTTATCTGGGGCGGTTAACACTGAAGCTTTCTTT,CASSLSGAVNTEAFF
TRBJ1-4,-,-,TRBV28,TGTGCCAGCAGTTTAACGGCAGGCCGCTTTACAACTAATGAAAAACTGTTTTTT,CASSLTAGRFTTNEKLFF
TRBJ2-3,-,-,TRBV4-3,TGCGCCAGCAGCCAAGAAGGTCAGCCACCCGATACGCAGTATTTT,CASSQEGQPPDTQYF
TRBJ1-1,-,-,TRBV7-9,TGTGCCAGCAGCTTAGAGGGAGACACTGAAGCTTTCTTT,CASSLEGDTEAFF
TRBJ1-2,-,-,TRBV4-3,TGCGCCAGCAGCCAAGCTGGCTTCGGCTACACCTTC,CASSQAGFGYTF
TRBJ1-5,TRBD1,-,TRBV7-2,TGTGCCAGCAGCATAACCGGGACAGGGGGATATCAGCCCCAGCATTTT,CASSITGTGGYQPQHF